The text below deals with one T cell receptor beta chain. The germline V and J ends were trimmed by 8 bases and 3 bases, with 16 bases remaining between them. The CDR3 totals 14 residues. The germline V gene encodes CDR1 MDHEN and CDR2 SYDVKM. This record belongs to a study of blood T cells in healthy people across ages. It was with a sample-barcoded 5' primer and a J-beta primer mix that a second PCR of about 6 to 12 cycles was run. Samples each returned at least 2.5 million CDR3-containing paired-end reads. TCRdb processed the 5' RACE reads anew with MiXCR; each CDR3 protein has one entry. The table has 1.8 million or so distinct CDR3 sequences, about two fifths seen once; the top ten hold under 30%.

The source material was blood. This clonotype originated in a human donor in good health. The rearrangement links TRBV28 to TRBJ1-2, with D tentatively TRBD1 (6 bases). The CDR3 loop reads CASWGRGRDYGYTF. The CDR3 DNA reads as TGTGCCAGCTGGGGTCGGGGGCGCGACTATGGCTACACCTTC.